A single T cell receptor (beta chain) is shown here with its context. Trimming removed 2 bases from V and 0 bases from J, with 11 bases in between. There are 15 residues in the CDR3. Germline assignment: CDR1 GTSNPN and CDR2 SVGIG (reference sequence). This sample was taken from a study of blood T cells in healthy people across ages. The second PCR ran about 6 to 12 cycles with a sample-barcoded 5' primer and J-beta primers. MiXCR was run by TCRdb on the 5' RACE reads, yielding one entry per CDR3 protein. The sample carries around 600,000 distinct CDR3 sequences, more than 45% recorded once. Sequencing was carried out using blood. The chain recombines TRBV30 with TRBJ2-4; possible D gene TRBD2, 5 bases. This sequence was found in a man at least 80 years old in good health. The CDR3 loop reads CAWSREYLAKNIQYF. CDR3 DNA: TGTGCCTGGAGTAGGGAGTATTTAGCCAAAAACATTCAGTACTTC.